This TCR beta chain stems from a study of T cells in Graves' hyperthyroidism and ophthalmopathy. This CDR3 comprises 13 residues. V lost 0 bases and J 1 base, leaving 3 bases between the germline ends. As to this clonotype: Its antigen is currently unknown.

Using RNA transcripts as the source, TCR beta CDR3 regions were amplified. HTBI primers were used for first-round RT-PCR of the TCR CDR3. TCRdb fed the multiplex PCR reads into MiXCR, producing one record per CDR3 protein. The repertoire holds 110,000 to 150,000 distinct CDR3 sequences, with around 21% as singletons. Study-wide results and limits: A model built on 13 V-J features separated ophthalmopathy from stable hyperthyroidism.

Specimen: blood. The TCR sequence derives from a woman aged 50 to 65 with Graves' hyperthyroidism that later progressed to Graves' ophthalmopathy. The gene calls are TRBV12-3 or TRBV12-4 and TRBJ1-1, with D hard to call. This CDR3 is CASSLAENTEAFF. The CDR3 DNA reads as TGTGCCAGCAGTTTAGCGGAGAACACTGAAGCTTTCTTT.